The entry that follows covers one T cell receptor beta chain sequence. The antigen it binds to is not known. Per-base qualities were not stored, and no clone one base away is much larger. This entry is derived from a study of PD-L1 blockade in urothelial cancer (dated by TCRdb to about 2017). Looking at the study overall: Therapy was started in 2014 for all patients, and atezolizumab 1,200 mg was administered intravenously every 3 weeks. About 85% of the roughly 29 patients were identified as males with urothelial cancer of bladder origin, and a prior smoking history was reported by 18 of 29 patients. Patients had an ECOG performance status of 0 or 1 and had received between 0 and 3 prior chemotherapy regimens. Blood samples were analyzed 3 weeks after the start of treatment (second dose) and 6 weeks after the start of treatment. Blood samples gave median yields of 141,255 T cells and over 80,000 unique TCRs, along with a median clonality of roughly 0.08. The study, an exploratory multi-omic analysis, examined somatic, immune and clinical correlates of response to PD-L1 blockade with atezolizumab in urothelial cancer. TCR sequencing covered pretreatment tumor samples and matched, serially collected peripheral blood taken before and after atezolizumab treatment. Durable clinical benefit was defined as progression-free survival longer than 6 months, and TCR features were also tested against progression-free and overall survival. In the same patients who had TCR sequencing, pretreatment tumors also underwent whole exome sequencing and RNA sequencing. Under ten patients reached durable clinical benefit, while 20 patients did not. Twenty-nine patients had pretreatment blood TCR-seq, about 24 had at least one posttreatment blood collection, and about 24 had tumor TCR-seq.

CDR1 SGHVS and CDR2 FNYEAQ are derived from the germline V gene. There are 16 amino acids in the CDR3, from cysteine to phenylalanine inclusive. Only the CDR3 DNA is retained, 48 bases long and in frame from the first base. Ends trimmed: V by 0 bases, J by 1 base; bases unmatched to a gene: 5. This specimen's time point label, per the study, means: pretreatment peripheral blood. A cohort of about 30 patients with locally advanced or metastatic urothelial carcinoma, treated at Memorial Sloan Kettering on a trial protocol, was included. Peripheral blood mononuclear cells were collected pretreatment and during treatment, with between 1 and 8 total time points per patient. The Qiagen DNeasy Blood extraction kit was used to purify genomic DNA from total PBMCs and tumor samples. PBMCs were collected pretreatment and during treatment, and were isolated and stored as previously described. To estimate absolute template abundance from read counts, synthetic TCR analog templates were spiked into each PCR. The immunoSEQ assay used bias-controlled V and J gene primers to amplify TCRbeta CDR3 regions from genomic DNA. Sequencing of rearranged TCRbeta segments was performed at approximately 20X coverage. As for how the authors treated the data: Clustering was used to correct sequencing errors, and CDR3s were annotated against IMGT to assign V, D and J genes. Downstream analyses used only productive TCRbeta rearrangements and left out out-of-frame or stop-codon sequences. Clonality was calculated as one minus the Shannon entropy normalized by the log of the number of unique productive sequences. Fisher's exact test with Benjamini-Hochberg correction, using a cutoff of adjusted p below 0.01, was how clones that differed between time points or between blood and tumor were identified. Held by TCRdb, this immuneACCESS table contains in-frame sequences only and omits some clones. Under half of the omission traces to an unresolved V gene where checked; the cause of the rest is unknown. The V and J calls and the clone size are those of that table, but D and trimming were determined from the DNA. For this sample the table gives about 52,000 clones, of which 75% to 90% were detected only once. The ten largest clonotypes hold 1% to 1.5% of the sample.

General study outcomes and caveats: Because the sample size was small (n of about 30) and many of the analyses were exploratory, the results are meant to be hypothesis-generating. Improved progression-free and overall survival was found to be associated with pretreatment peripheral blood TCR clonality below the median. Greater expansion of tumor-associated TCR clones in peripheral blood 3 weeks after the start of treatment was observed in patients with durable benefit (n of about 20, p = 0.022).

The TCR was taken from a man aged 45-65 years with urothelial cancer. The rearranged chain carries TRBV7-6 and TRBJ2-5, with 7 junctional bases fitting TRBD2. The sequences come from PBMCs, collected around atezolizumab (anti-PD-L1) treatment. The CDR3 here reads CASSLAGGPLQETQYF. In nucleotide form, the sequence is TGTGCCAGCAGCTTAGCGGGAGGGCCCCTCCAAGAGACCCAGTACTTC.